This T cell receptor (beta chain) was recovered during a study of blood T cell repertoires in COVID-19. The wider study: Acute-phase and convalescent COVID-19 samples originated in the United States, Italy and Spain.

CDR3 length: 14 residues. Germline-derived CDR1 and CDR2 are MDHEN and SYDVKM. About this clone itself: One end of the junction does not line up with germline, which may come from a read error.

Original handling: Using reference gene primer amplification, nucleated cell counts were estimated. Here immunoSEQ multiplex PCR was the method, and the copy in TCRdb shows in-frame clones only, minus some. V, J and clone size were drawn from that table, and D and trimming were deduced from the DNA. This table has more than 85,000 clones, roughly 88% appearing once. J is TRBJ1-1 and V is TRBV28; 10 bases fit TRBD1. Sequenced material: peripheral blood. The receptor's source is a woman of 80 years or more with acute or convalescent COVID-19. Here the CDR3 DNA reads TGTGCCAGCAGCCCAGACAGGGGGCGCGCTGAGGCTTTCTTT. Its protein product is CASSPDRGRAEAFF.